This passage covers 22 T cell receptor beta chains from one sample sequenced in a study of OX40 agonist ivuxolimab in advanced cancers. Assay used: immunoSEQ multiplex PCR; TCRdb lists only in-frame clones, some missing. Of tens of thousands of clones in the sample, approximately 91% were seen once. The sequences come from CD4+ or CD8+ T cells sorted from blood, collected in a trial of the OX40 agonist ivuxolimab. The receptor set was obtained from an adult with an advanced solid tumor such as melanoma, head and neck, liver or kidney cancer.

This chain joins TRBV5-5 and TRBJ1-2, with D possibly matching TRBD1 (5 bases). Germline V lookup: CDR1 SGHKS, CDR2 YYEKEE (reference sequence). The germline V and J ends were trimmed by 4 bases and 4 bases, with 17 bases remaining between them. The CDR3 sequence is 15 residues long. CDR3 sequence reads: CASSRDGGGIYGYTF. The CDR3 nucleotides read TGTGCCAGCAGCCGTGACGGGGGAGGAATCTATGGCTACACCTTC.

The CDR3 DNA follows: TGCGCCAGCACCAAAATGGACACCTACAATGAGCAGTTCTTC. Protein sequence: CASTKMDTYNEQFF. The V gene is TRBV5-1, the J gene TRBJ2-1; D is perhaps TRBD1 (5 bases). Trimming pared 6 bases from V and 2 bases from J, leaving 12 bases between. The CDR3 runs 14 residues. CDR1 is SGHRS, CDR2 YFSETQ, per germline.

The V call is TRBV5-1, the J call TRBJ2-1, with 7 nucleotides matching TRBD2. CDR1 and CDR2 from the germline V gene are SGHRS and YFSETQ. There are 17 residues in the CDR3. V lost 4 bases, J lost 3 bases, and 13 bases stayed unmatched. CDR3 DNA: TGCGCCAGCAGCCTCCTCGGGGGAGGGAATTTCTACAATGAGCAGTTCTTC. Residues: CASSLLGGGNFYNEQFF. The whole variable domain, filled in from reference TRBV5-1 and TRBJ2-1, reads KAGVTQTPRYLIKTRGQQVTLSCSPISGHRSVSWYQQTPGQGLQFLFEYFSETQRNKGNFPGRFSGRQFSNSRSEMNVSTLELGDSALYLCASSLLGGGNFYNEQFFGPGTRLTVL.

The V gene is TRBV5-1, the J gene TRBJ2-3; perhaps TRBD2 as D (5 bases). From germline, CDR1 is SGHRS and CDR2 YFSETQ. The CDR3 contains 15 residues. Trimming shortened V by 4 bases and J by 4 bases, and 16 bases separated the two germline ends. CDR3 residues: CASSPYGVASDTQYF. The CDR3 coding sequence is TGCGCCAGCAGCCCATACGGGGTCGCCTCAGATACGCAGTATTTT.

V is TRBV5-5 and J is TRBJ1-5, with 7 positions matching TRBD1. CDR3 size: 16 residues. CDR1 and CDR2 from the germline V gene are SGHKS and YYEKEE (reference sequence). The J segment lost 2 bases and the V segment lost 4 bases, leaving 9 bases of the junction unmatched. CDR3 DNA sequence: TGTGCCAGCAGCGCAACAGGGGAGGTCGGCAATCAGCCCCAGCATTTT. Protein sequence: CASSATGEVGNQPQHF. The complete variable domain, with remaining parts taken from reference TRBV5-5 and TRBJ1-5, reads DAGVTQSPTHLIKTRGQQVTLRCSPISGHKSVSWYQQVLGQGPQFIFQYYEKEERGRGNFPDRFSARQFPNYSSELNVNALLLGDSALYLCASSATGEVGNQPQHFGDGTRLSIL.

The rearrangement joins TRBV5-1 to TRBJ2-7; 7 bases are shared with TRBD2. Trimming cost V 0 bases and J 7 bases; bases outside gene matches: 4. Germline V CDR1 and CDR2: SGHRS, YFSETQ. This CDR3 has 13 residues. CDR3 nucleotide sequence: TGCGCCAGCAGCTTGGGTGGGAGGGGAGAGCAGTACTTC. Translating gives CASSLGGRGEQYF.

J is TRBJ2-7 and V is TRBV28, with a possible D match to TRBD2 (6 bases). This CDR3 contains 15 residues. The V gene's germline CDR1 is MDHEN and CDR2 SYDVKM. Trimming removed 5 bases from V and 6 bases from J, with 20 bases in between. The CDR3, as DNA: TGTGCCAGCAGTCCACCCGGGACTCCCTTTCTCGAGCAGTACTTC. Amino acids: CASSPPGTPFLEQYF.

The chain carries TRBV5-1 and TRBJ2-4; 8 nucleotides align to TRBD1. V lost 2 bases, J lost 0 bases, and 10 bases stayed unmatched. The CDR3 length is 18 residues. Germline V lookup: CDR1 SGHRS, CDR2 YFSETQ. The CDR3: CASSLTPGTGVAKNIQYF. DNA for the CDR3: TGCGCCAGCAGCTTAACCCCCGGGACAGGAGTAGCCAAAAACATTCAGTACTTC.

The chain has TRBV5-1 and TRBJ2-7; 10 positions agree with TRBD2. V gave up 1 base and J gave up 2 bases; unmatched junction bases: 3. The CDR3 consists of 15 residues. Germline V gene lookup returns CDR1 SGHRS and CDR2 YFSETQ. CDR3 sequence: CASSLTSGKTYEQYF. CDR3 nucleotides: TGCGCCAGCAGCTTGACTAGCGGGAAGACCTACGAGCAGTACTTC. The complete variable domain, with remaining parts taken from reference TRBV5-1 and TRBJ2-7, reads KAGVTQTPRYLIKTRGQQVTLSCSPISGHRSVSWYQQTPGQGLQFLFEYFSETQRNKGNFPGRFSGRQFSNSRSEMNVSTLELGDSALYLCASSLTSGKTYEQYFGPGTRLTVT.

Here the CDR3 reads CASSPGDVTQYF. The CDR3 region has the DNA TGTGCCAGCAGCCCCGGGGACGTGACCCAGTACTTC. The V and J genes are TRBV14 and TRBJ2-5, with D possibly called TRBD1 or TRBD2 (5 bases each). Germline CDR1 reads SGHDN; CDR2 reads FVKESK. Deletions cut 4 bases from V and 7 bases from J, with 10 bases between. There are 12 residues in the CDR3. Using reference TRBV14 and TRBJ2-5 for the parts outside the CDR3, the full variable domain is EAGVTQFPSHSVIEKGQTVTLRCDPISGHDNLYWYRRVMGKEIKFLLHFVKESKQDESGMPNNRFLAERTGGTYSTLKVQPAELEDSGVYFCASSPGDVTQYFGPGTRLLVL.

This chain uses TRBV28 with TRBJ1-3, with D possibly TRBD1 on 5 matching bases. This CDR3 spans 14 amino acids. V gave up 2 bases and J gave up 0 bases, with 5 bases separating them. The germline gives CDR1 MDHEN, CDR2 SYDVKM. This CDR3 is CASSLRGSGNTIYF. CDR3 nucleotides: TGTGCCAGCAGTTTAAGGGGCTCTGGAAACACCATATATTTT.

The chain carries TRBV2 and TRBJ2-3, with D possibly matching TRBD1 (5 bases). CDR1 and CDR2 (germline): SNHLY, FYNNEI. Trimming removed 4 bases at V and 7 bases at J, with 18 bases between. The CDR3 is 15 residues long. The DNA for the CDR3 is TGTGCCAGCAGTGTCACCGGCGGACAAGCATATACGCAGTATTTT. As protein: CASSVTGGQAYTQYF.

CDR3 residues: CASSPRGEGVGQPQHF. The CDR3 DNA reads as TGTGCCAGCAGCCCACGAGGGGAGGGGGTAGGACAGCCCCAGCATTTT. The genes are TRBV7-8 and TRBJ1-5, with D possibly matching TRBD1 (6 bases). Trimming took 5 bases from V and 7 from J, leaving 21 bases between them. Germline-derived CDR1 and CDR2 are SGHVS and FQNEAQ. The CDR3 totals 16 residues.

The chain recombines TRBV19 with TRBJ2-2; a weak D match, TRBD2 (7 bases). This CDR3 region has 15 residues. The germline V gene encodes CDR1 LNHDA and CDR2 SQIVND (reference sequence). With 3 bases removed from V and 7 bases from J, the gap between germline ends came to 15 bases. This chain's CDR3 is CASSIRGARDGELFF. CDR3 coding DNA: TGTGCCAGTAGTATTCGGGGGGCGCGGGACGGGGAGCTGTTTTTT.

The count of this clone is one. The chain couples TRBV7-6 to TRBJ1-1; D remains unclear. The V end was cut by 2 bases, the J end by 5 bases, with 15 bases between. This CDR3 has 15 residues. Looked up from germline, CDR1 is SGHVS and CDR2 is FNYEAQ. Here the CDR3 DNA reads TGTGCCAGCAGCTTAAGGCTGGCGGGTGGAACTGAAGCTTTCTTT. Its translation: CASSLRLAGGTEAFF.

The V gene is TRBV27, the J gene TRBJ2-1; 8 bases line up with TRBD2. This CDR3 has 17 residues. The V and J ends lost 6 bases and 7 bases, in that order; junction bases with no gene match: 17. Per germline, CDR1 MNHEY and CDR2 SMNVEV (reference sequence). The CDR3 loop is CASRIKFVSSGVNEQFF. As DNA, the CDR3 is TGTGCCAGCAGAATAAAGTTTGTGAGTAGCGGGGTAAATGAGCAGTTCTTC.

The rearrangement uses TRBV6-5 and TRBJ2-7; TRBD1 might be the D (5 bases). Trimming left V 5 bases short and J 4 bases short, with 18 bases between. This CDR3 has 15 residues. Per germline, CDR1 MNHEY and CDR2 SVGAGI. The CDR3 DNA reads as TGTGCCAGCAGTCCAGGGCCTCCACTCGGGTACGAGCAGTACTTC. The encoded protein is CASSPGPPLGYEQYF.

The chain is built from TRBV6-5 and TRBJ2-1; 9 bases fit TRBD2. With V trimmed by 7 bases and J by 6 bases, 4 bases remained unmatched. The CDR3 is made up of 13 amino acids. Germline V lookup: CDR1 MNHEY, CDR2 SVGAGI. CDR3: CASISSGSNEQFF. As DNA, the CDR3 is TGTGCCAGCATAAGTAGCGGGAGCAATGAGCAGTTCTTC.

The chain employs TRBV30 and TRBJ2-3, with a possible D match to TRBD1 (6 bases). The V end was cut by 2 bases, the J end by 7 bases, with 16 bases between. The CDR3 is 14 amino acids. The germline V gene encodes CDR1 GTSNPN and CDR2 SVGIG (reference sequence). CDR3 DNA sequence: TGTGCCTGGAGTCCCGGGACAAGCATGAATACGCAGTATTTT. Translated, it gives CAWSPGTSMNTQYF.

The chain combines TRBV6-1 with TRBJ2-5; the D gene is possibly TRBD2 (6 bases). The length of the CDR3 is 13 residues. Trimming shortened V by 1 base and J by 3 bases, and 6 bases separated the two germline ends. Germline V gene data show CDR1 as MNHNS and CDR2 as SASEGT. The CDR3 loop is CASSEEREETQYF. CDR3 nucleotides: TGTGCCAGCAGTGAAGAGCGGGAAGAGACCCAGTACTTC.

The CDR3 protein is CASSFSGAGTGELFF. CDR3 DNA sequence: TGTGCCAGCAGCTTTTCGGGGGCGGGAACCGGGGAGCTGTTTTTT. The chain is built from TRBV5-4 and TRBJ2-2; D is perhaps TRBD1 or TRBD2 (6 bases each). Per the germline V gene, CDR1 is SGHNT and CDR2 is YYREEE (reference sequence). This CDR3 is built from 15 residues. The V gene lost 2 bases and the J gene lost 5 bases, with 13 bases spanning the gap.

Comment on this clone: The same CDR3 can be traced to other DNA sequences in this sample. This chain connects TRBV5-1 to TRBJ1-2; D call uncertain. CDR1 is SGHRS and CDR2 is YFSETQ in the germline V gene. There are 14 residues in the CDR3. V was clipped by 2 bases and J by 0 bases, with 8 bases between them. As DNA, the CDR3 is TGCGCCAGCAGCTTAGGAGATACTAACTATGGCTACACCTTC. Encoded protein: CASSLGDTNYGYTF.